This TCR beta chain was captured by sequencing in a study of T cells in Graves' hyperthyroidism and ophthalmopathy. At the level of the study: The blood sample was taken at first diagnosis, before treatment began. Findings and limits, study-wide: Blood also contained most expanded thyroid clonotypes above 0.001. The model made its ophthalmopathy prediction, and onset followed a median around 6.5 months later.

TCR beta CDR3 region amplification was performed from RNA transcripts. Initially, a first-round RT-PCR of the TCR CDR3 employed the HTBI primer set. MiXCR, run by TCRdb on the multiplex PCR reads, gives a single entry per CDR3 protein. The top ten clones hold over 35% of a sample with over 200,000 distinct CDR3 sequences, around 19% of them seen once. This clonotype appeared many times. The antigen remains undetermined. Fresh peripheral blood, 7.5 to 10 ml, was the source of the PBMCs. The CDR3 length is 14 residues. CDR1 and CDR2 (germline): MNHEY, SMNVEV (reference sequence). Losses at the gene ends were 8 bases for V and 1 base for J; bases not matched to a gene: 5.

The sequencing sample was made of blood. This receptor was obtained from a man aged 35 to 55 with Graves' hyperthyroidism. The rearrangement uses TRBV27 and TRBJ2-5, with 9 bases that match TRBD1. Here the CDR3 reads CASGHRGPQETQYF. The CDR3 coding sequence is TGTGCCAGCGGGCACAGGGGGCCCCAAGAGACCCAGTACTTC.